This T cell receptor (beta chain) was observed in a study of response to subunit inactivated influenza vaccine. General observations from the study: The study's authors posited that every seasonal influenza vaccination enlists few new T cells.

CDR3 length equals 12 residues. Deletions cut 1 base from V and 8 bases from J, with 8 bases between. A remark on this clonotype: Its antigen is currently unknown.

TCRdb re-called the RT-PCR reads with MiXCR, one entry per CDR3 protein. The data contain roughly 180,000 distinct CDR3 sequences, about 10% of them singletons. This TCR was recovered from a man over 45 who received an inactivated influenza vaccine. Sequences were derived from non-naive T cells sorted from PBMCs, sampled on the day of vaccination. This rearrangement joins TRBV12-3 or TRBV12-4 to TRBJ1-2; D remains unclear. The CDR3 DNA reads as TGTGCCAGCAGTTTAGAACAGAGAGGCTACACCTTC. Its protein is CASSLEQRGYTF.